The 15 T cell receptor beta chains presented below share a single source sample, sequenced in a study of cytomegalovirus exposure and HLA in healthy donors. PCR used 60 Vbeta primers and 13 Jbeta primers. The data were produced by immunoSEQ multiplex PCR, yet TCRdb's version contains in-frame clones alone and is incomplete. The sample consists of over 150,000 clones, around 77% of them appearing once. Sample: PBMCs. The receptor set was obtained from a young woman in good health and CMV-seronegative.

As regards this clone: At one boundary the junction diverges from the germline segment, which might be a read error. V is TRBV7-9 and J is TRBJ1-2, with D perhaps matching TRBD1 (5 bases). The CDR3 totals 16 residues. Germline assignment: CDR1 SEHNR and CDR2 FQNEAQ (reference sequence). The CDR3 nucleotides read TGTTCCAGCAGCTTAGGCCAGACAGTAGCTAACTATGGCTACACCTTC. It translates to CSSSLGQTVANYGYTF.

V usage is TRBV28 and J usage is TRBJ2-5, with 14 bases matching TRBD2. Germline V gene lookup returns CDR1 MDHEN and CDR2 SYDVKM. V lost 8 bases, J lost 2 bases, and 7 bases stayed unmatched. The CDR3 is 16 amino acids. As DNA, the CDR3 is TGTGCCAGCGGACTAGCGGGAGGAGGGTGGCAAGAGACCCAGTACTTC. Amino acid sequence: CASGLAGGGWQETQYF.

The chain joins TRBV19 to TRBJ2-3, with D maybe TRBD2 (5 bases). Germline V gives CDR1 LNHDA, CDR2 SQIVND (reference sequence). Deletions cut 3 bases from V and 7 bases from J, with 14 bases between. The CDR3 runs 14 residues. The CDR3 DNA is TGTGCCAGTAGTATCCTAGCAGCCCCGAATACGCAGTATTTT. It translates to CASSILAAPNTQYF. The full variable domain, completed using reference TRBV19 and TRBJ2-3, is DGGITQSPKYLFRKEGQNVTLSCEQNLNHDAMYWYRQDPGQGLRLIYYSQIVNDFQKGDIAEGYSVSREKKESFPLTVTSAQKNPTAFYLCASSILAAPNTQYFGPGTRLTVL.

V and J are TRBV6-5 and TRBJ2-5; D possibly corresponds to TRBD1 (6 bases). The CDR3 consists of 14 residues. The germline gives CDR1 MNHEY, CDR2 SVGAGI. The germline V and J ends were trimmed by 0 bases and 5 bases, with 10 bases remaining between them. In nucleotides, the CDR3 is TGTGCCAGCAGTTACTCTACAGGGCAGGAGACCCAGTACTTC. The encoded protein is CASSYSTGQETQYF.

The sample holds a few counts of this clone. The chain links TRBV7-9 to TRBJ1-6; D perhaps matches TRBD1 (5 bases). This CDR3 is built from 14 residues. Trimming took 3 bases from V and 7 from J, leaving 10 bases between them. CDR1 is SEHNR, CDR2 FQNEAQ, per germline (reference sequence). CDR3 loop: CASSFPGSNSPLHF. CDR3 sequence (DNA): TGTGCCAGCAGCTTCCCAGGGTCGAATTCACCCCTCCACTTT.

The V call is TRBV28, the J call TRBJ1-2; 7 bases match TRBD1. The CDR3 consists of 13 residues. CDR1 and CDR2 (germline): MDHEN, SYDVKM. Trimming took 6 bases from V and 6 from J; bases not matched to a gene: 7. CDR3 loop: CASRRQGIHGYTF. The CDR3 DNA reads TGTGCCAGCAGGCGACAGGGAATTCATGGCTACACCTTC.

The V gene is TRBV7-9, the J gene TRBJ2-2, with a weak D call TRBD2 (5 bases). Germline assignment: CDR1 SEHNR and CDR2 FQNEAQ (reference sequence). The CDR3 contains 14 residues. The V end was cut by 10 bases, the J end by 0 bases, with 12 bases between. CDR3 sequence: CATGRVTNTGELFF. In nucleotides, the CDR3 is TGTGCCACCGGGCGGGTTACGAACACCGGGGAGCTGTTTTTT. Full variable domain (rest looked up from reference TRBV7-9 and TRBJ2-2): DTGVSQNPRHKITKRGQNVTFRCDPISEHNRLYWYRQTLGQGPEFLTYFQNEAQLEKSRLLSDRFSAERPKGSFSTLEIQRTEQGDSAMYLCATGRVTNTGELFFGEGSRLTVL.

Details on this clone: The junction departs from germline at one end; a sequencing error may be responsible. The chain recombines TRBV29-1 with TRBJ1-2; no firm D call. Germline CDR1 is SQVTM and CDR2 is ANQGSEA. The CDR3 runs to 12 residues. The CDR3 loop reads CSVLAVSGGYPF. CDR3 DNA sequence: TGCAGCGTCCTGGCTGTTTCGGGTGGCTACCCCTTC.

The table lists this clone with a count of one. The rearrangement joins TRBV27 to TRBJ1-5, with a tentative D call TRBD1 (5 bases). There are 14 residues in the CDR3. V was shortened by 5 bases and J by 5 bases, with 13 bases between the two germline ends. Per germline, CDR1 MNHEY and CDR2 SMNVEV (reference sequence). CDR3 DNA: TGTGCCAGCAGTCCTATTCAGGGATATCAGCCCCAGCATTTT. Translating gives CASSPIQGYQPQHF.

The chain employs TRBV28 and TRBJ2-2, with D perhaps TRBD1 (6 bases). Germline CDR1 MDHEN, CDR2 SYDVKM. Trimming took 5 bases from V and 9 from J, leaving 13 bases between them. This CDR3 is 13 amino acids long. The CDR3 bases are TGTGCCAGCAGTGTCAGGGGTTTCCGGGAGCTGTTTTTT. This codes for CASSVRGFRELFF.

The V and J genes are TRBV15 and TRBJ2-1; tentative D call: TRBD2 (6 bases). This CDR3 has 16 amino acids. CDR1 is LNHNV, CDR2 YYDKDF, per germline (reference sequence). V was cut by 0 bases and J by 5 bases, with 14 bases left in between. Here the CDR3 DNA reads TGTGCCACCAGCAGAGAATCGGAGGGCCTGGACAATGAGCAGTTCTTC. Amino acid sequence: CATSRESEGLDNEQFF.

J is TRBJ2-2 and V is TRBV4-1; D may be TRBD2 (7 bases). The germline gives CDR1 MGHRA, CDR2 YSYEKL. The CDR3 runs 16 residues. Deletions cut 1 base from V and 5 bases from J, with 14 bases between. The CDR3 nucleotides read TGCGCCAGCAGCCAAGTTGGAGCGGGGACAACCGGGGAGCTGTTTTTT. It is translated as CASSQVGAGTTGELFF.

CDR3 region: CASSLTINTEAFF. The CDR3, as DNA: TGTGCCAGCAGCTTGACAATTAACACTGAAGCTTTCTTT. The J gene is TRBJ1-1, the V gene TRBV11-3; D is unclear. Germline V CDR1 and CDR2: SGHNT, YENEEA. CDR3 length: 13 residues. The V gene lost 3 bases and the J gene lost 2 bases, with 7 bases spanning the gap.

The chain couples TRBV14 to TRBJ1-2, with D tentatively TRBD1 (5 bases). In germline, CDR1 is SGHDN, CDR2 FVKESK. V gave up 1 base and J gave up 8 bases, with 11 bases separating them. The CDR3 totals 13 residues. CDR3 protein: CASSQAGEEGYTF. Here the CDR3 DNA reads TGTGCCAGCAGCCAAGCGGGGGAAGAGGGCTACACCTTC.

This clone was seen only once. CDR3 region: CASSIGRSTDTQYF. The CDR3 region has the DNA TGTGCCAGTAGTATAGGTCGGAGCACAGATACGCAGTATTTT. The chain has TRBV19 and TRBJ2-3, with D uncertain. The germline V and J ends were trimmed by 1 base and 0 bases, with 5 bases remaining between them. There are 14 residues in the CDR3. Germline CDR1 is LNHDA and CDR2 is SQIVND (reference sequence).